What follows are 29 T cell receptor beta chains derived from one specimen sequenced in a study of siplizumab effects on memory and regulatory T cells. Clones were sequenced by immunoSEQ multiplex PCR, and TCRdb holds only the in-frame ones, with some missing. The sample holds 95,000 to 100,000 clones, 80% to 95% seen once. The sample consisted of non-Treg CD4+ T cells sorted from blood. These receptors were obtained from a human donor in good health.

The rearrangement links TRBV2 to TRBJ2-1; D perhaps matches TRBD1 (7 bases). V was trimmed by 7 bases and J by 2 bases, leaving 15 bases between them. The CDR3 consists of 15 residues. The germline V gene has CDR1 SNHLY and CDR2 FYNNEI. CDR3 residues: CASIRGTDAYNEQFF. The DNA of the CDR3 is TGTGCCAGCATCCGCGGGACAGATGCCTACAATGAGCAGTTCTTC.

The rearrangement links TRBV29-1 to TRBJ2-3; the match to TRBD2 covers 10 bases. Germline V gives CDR1 SQVTM, CDR2 ANQGSEA. The CDR3 is 15 residues long. The DNA of the CDR3 is TGCACCCCCGATTGGACTAGCGGTACCCCAGATACGCAGTATTTT. Amino acid sequence: CTPDWTSGTPDTQYF.

V gene TRBV5-8 combines with J gene TRBJ2-7; 15 bases match TRBD2. This CDR3 is 16 amino acids long. The germline V gene has CDR1 SGHTS and CDR2 YDEGEE. Trimming removed 4 bases from V and 6 bases from J; junction bases left unmatched: 8. This chain's CDR3 is CASSRTPGLAGGEQYF. Here the CDR3 DNA reads TGTGCCAGCAGCCGGACTCCGGGACTAGCGGGAGGCGAGCAGTACTTC.

This clone was recorded once. The chain links TRBV29-1 to TRBJ2-1, with 10 bases identical to TRBD2. The V and J ends lost 4 bases and 10 bases, in that order; junction bases with no gene match: 4. CDR1 is SQVTM and CDR2 is ANQGSEA in the germline V gene. The CDR3 runs 12 residues. Here the CDR3 DNA reads TGCAGCGTTGTCGCTAGCGGGAGAGAGCAGTTCTTC. It specifies CSVVASGREQFF.

This chain joins TRBV13 and TRBJ1-5; 9 bases agree with TRBD1. The CDR3 runs 19 residues. After removal of 5 bases from V and 0 bases from J, the junction contained 14 bases not matched to a gene. Looked up from germline, CDR1 is PRHDT and CDR2 is FYEKMQ (reference sequence). This chain's CDR3 is CASSRGGQGSTFSNQPQHF. DNA for the CDR3: TGTGCCAGCAGCCGGGGCGGACAGGGGTCAACTTTTAGCAATCAGCCCCAGCATTTT.

The gene calls are TRBV9 and TRBJ2-1, with 9 nucleotides matching TRBD2. Germline assignment: CDR1 SGDLS and CDR2 YYNGEE. The CDR3 covers 16 residues. Unmatched junction bases numbered 2, after V lost 1 base and J lost 0 bases. The CDR3 nucleotides read TGTGCCAGCAGCGTACTAGCGGGGAGCTCCTACAATGAGCAGTTCTTC. This gives the protein CASSVLAGSSYNEQFF.

The genes are TRBV7-9 and TRBJ2-3, with 8 positions matching TRBD1. Germline V lookup: CDR1 SEHNR, CDR2 FQNEAQ (reference sequence). V was pared by 5 bases and J by 5 bases, with 9 bases of the junction left unmatched. The CDR3 contains 15 residues. The chain's CDR3 is CASSLGQGARDTQYF. The CDR3 DNA follows: TGTGCCAGCAGCCTGGGGCAGGGGGCGCGAGATACGCAGTATTTT.

The chain is built from TRBV6-1 and TRBJ2-3; possibly TRBD1 for D (6 bases). V was pared by 8 bases and J by 4 bases, with 19 bases between. There are 15 residues in the CDR3. Germline CDR1 reads MNHNS; CDR2 reads SASEGT. This chain's CDR3 is CASRSQGRLADTQYF. The CDR3 DNA sequence: TGTGCCAGCCGCTCACAGGGACGGTTAGCAGATACGCAGTATTTT.

This sequence joins TRBV9 and TRBJ2-1, with 7 positions matching TRBD1. After removal of 2 bases from V and 1 base from J, the junction contained 3 bases not matched to a gene. The CDR3 covers 15 residues. Germline loops: CDR1 SGDLS, CDR2 YYNGEE. The CDR3 bases are TGTGCCAGCAGCGTTACACAGGGGTCCTACAATGAGCAGTTCTTC. Its protein is CASSVTQGSYNEQFF.

J is TRBJ2-7 and V is TRBV20-1; D uncertain. Trimming removed 5 bases at V and 2 bases at J, with 7 bases between. CDR3 length: 11 amino acids. Germline V lookup: CDR1 DFQATT, CDR2 SNEGSKA (reference sequence). In DNA form, the CDR3 reads TGCAGTGCTGCCACCGCCTACGAGCAGTACTTC. Translation: CSAATAYEQYF.

The chain employs TRBV18 and TRBJ2-1; TRBD2 aligns across 10 bases. The CDR3 totals 16 residues. The junction had 4 bases not matched to a gene; V was cut back by 1 base and J by 4 bases. Germline-derived CDR1 and CDR2 are KGHSH and LQKENI. The CDR3 DNA follows: TGTGCCAGCTCACCACAGACTAGCGGGTATTACAATGAGCAGTTCTTC. Protein product: CASSPQTSGYYNEQFF. The full variable domain, with the rest looked up from reference TRBV18 and TRBJ2-1, is NAGVMQNPRHLVRRRGQEARLRCSPMKGHSHVYWYRQLPEEGLKFMVYLQKENIIDESGMPKERFSAEFPKEGPSILRIQQVVRGDSAAYFCASSPQTSGYYNEQFFGPGTRLTVL.

This rearrangement joins TRBV19 to TRBJ1-1, with a tentative D call TRBD1 (5 bases). V was cut by 5 bases and J by 6 bases, with 19 bases left in between. The CDR3 is 15 residues long. Looked up from germline, CDR1 is LNHDA and CDR2 is SQIVND (reference sequence). The CDR3 protein is CASSVSVRRGSEAFF. The CDR3 DNA reads TGTGCCAGTAGTGTCTCGGTTCGTAGGGGATCTGAAGCTTTCTTT. Full variable domain (outside the CDR3, taken from reference TRBV19 and TRBJ1-1): DGGITQSPKYLFRKEGQNVTLSCEQNLNHDAMYWYRQDPGQGLRLIYYSQIVNDFQKGDIAEGYSVSREKKESFPLTVTSAQKNPTAFYLCASSVSVRRGSEAFFGQGTRLTVV.

This sequence joins TRBV6-1 and TRBJ2-1; D uncertain. This CDR3 has 12 amino acids. V gave up 6 bases and J gave up 7 bases, with 10 bases separating them. Germline assignment: CDR1 MNHNS and CDR2 SASEGT. The CDR3 sequence is CASRHLPNEQFF. CDR3 DNA sequence: TGTGCCAGCAGGCACCTCCCGAATGAGCAGTTCTTC.

The rearrangement joins TRBV5-6 to TRBJ1-5; 9 bases map to TRBD1. V gave up 4 bases and J gave up 4 bases; unmatched junction bases: 6. CDR1 is SGHDT, CDR2 YYEEEE, per germline. CDR3 length equals 15 residues. CDR3 DNA sequence: TGTGCCAGCAGCCCTACAGGGGGCCTTAATCAGCCCCAGCATTTT. It is translated as CASSPTGGLNQPQHF.

This sequence joins TRBV19 and TRBJ1-5; TRBD1 aligns across 8 bases. This CDR3 is 13 amino acids long. Germline V lookup: CDR1 LNHDA, CDR2 SQIVND (reference sequence). V shed 9 bases, J shed 5 bases, and the junction held 6 bases outside the gene matches. The CDR3 nucleotides are TGTGCCAGCCGAGGACAGGGCGATCAGCCCCAGCATTTT. It yields the protein CASRGQGDQPQHF.

The V gene is TRBV2, the J gene TRBJ2-2, with D hard to call. The CDR3 is 14 residues long. CDR1 and CDR2 from the germline V gene are SNHLY and FYNNEI. Trimming removed 3 bases at V and 5 bases at J, with 10 bases between. CDR3 amino acids: CASSENWITGELFF. CDR3 coding DNA: TGTGCCAGCAGTGAGAACTGGATTACCGGGGAGCTGTTTTTT.

The DNA of the CDR3 is TGTGCCAGCAGTCACCCCGGGACTAGCGGGGCCCAGTTCTTC. Encoded protein: CASSHPGTSGAQFF. The chain carries TRBV6-6 and TRBJ2-1, with TRBD2 identical over 13 bases. CDR1 MNHNY and CDR2 SVGAGI come from the germline V gene (reference sequence). The ends lost 5 bases at V and 13 bases at J; junction bases unmatched: 8. The CDR3 spans 14 residues.

The V and J genes are TRBV5-5 and TRBJ2-5, with a tentative D call TRBD1 (6 bases). Germline V gene sequence: CDR1 SGHKS, CDR2 YYEKEE (reference sequence). The CDR3 loop spans 15 amino acids. V was trimmed by 0 bases and J by 2 bases, leaving 11 bases between them. In nucleotides, the CDR3 is TGTGCCAGCAGCTTGGGTCCAGGGGCACAAGAGACCCAGTACTTC. Its protein product is CASSLGPGAQETQYF.

The rearrangement joins TRBV5-4 to TRBJ2-7; D is perhaps TRBD1 or TRBD2 (5 bases each). Germline V gives CDR1 SGHNT, CDR2 YYREEE (reference sequence). The germline V and J ends were trimmed by 3 bases and 3 bases, with 16 bases remaining between them. This CDR3 region has 15 residues. The CDR3 region is CASSSPGPSFYEQYF. The CDR3 nucleotides are TGTGCCAGCAGCTCTCCGGGACCGTCGTTCTACGAGCAGTACTTC. The full variable domain, in which reference TRBV5-4 and TRBJ2-7 provide the parts outside the CDR3, is ETGVTQSPTHLIKTRGQQVTLRCSSQSGHNTVSWYQQALGQGPQFIFQYYREEENGRGNFPPRFSGLQFPNYSSELNVNALELDDSALYLCASSSPGPSFYEQYFGPGTRLTVT.

The chain recombines TRBV28 with TRBJ1-5; D remains unclear. This CDR3 is built from 13 residues. V was trimmed by 6 bases and J by 6 bases, leaving 12 bases between them. Germline CDR1 is MDHEN and CDR2 is SYDVKM. CDR3 DNA: TGTGCCAGCAGATATCACGGAGGTCAGCCCCAGCATTTT. Translating gives CASRYHGGQPQHF.

The chain is built from TRBV7-3 and TRBJ2-5; TRBD2 matches at 11 bases. This CDR3 is built from 14 residues. The germline V gene has CDR1 SGHTA and CDR2 FQGTGA. The ends lost 4 bases at V and 4 bases at J; junction bases unmatched: 2. Here the CDR3 DNA reads TGTGCCAGCAGCTATGGGACTAGCGGAGAGACCCAGTACTTC. It specifies CASSYGTSGETQYF.

The CDR3 is CASSPRDALRWSYNEQFF. The DNA of the CDR3 is TGTGCCAGCTCACCACGGGACGCACTCAGATGGTCCTACAATGAGCAGTTCTTC. This rearrangement joins TRBV18 to TRBJ2-1; D is tentatively TRBD1 or TRBD2 (5 bases each). Germline CDR1 and CDR2: KGHSH and LQKENI. V was cut by 1 base and J by 1 base, with 17 bases left in between. CDR3 length equals 18 residues.

The chain is built from TRBV7-2 and TRBJ2-1; D remains unclear. This CDR3 spans 13 amino acids. The germline V gene encodes CDR1 SGHTA and CDR2 FQGNSA. Trimming removed 4 bases at V and 8 bases at J, with 12 bases between. DNA of the CDR3: TGTGCCAGCAGCTCACCCTTAGCCCATGAGCAGTTCTTC. It translates to CASSSPLAHEQFF. The complete variable domain, with remaining parts taken from reference TRBV7-2 and TRBJ2-1, reads GAGVSQSPSNKVTEKGKDVELRCDPISGHTALYWYRQSLGQGLEFLIYFQGNSAPDKSGLPSDRFSAERTGGSVSTLTIQRTQQEDSAVYLCASSSPLAHEQFFGPGTRLTVL.

In this sample, this clone turned up once. The gene calls are TRBV4-1 and TRBJ1-2; 8 nucleotides align to TRBD1. The CDR3 loop spans 17 amino acids. The ends lost 2 bases at V and 8 bases at J; junction bases unmatched: 16. CDR1 and CDR2 (germline): MGHRA, YSYEKL. For the CDR3, the DNA is TGCGCCAGCAGCCAACTAACCCGGGACAGGTTCAAGTGGGGCTACACCTTC. Translation gives CASSQLTRDRFKWGYTF.

This chain links TRBV7-3 with TRBJ2-7; the D is unclear. Germline values: CDR1 SGHTA, CDR2 FQGTGA. The V end was cut by 1 base, the J end by 5 bases, with 9 bases between. CDR3 length: 13 residues. CDR3 in DNA: TGTGCCAGCAGCTTAATTCGGGTTAACGAGCAGTACTTC. Protein product: CASSLIRVNEQYF.

The genes are TRBV27 and TRBJ1-6; tentative D call: TRBD1 (5 bases). V was clipped by 5 bases and J by 5 bases, with 13 bases between them. The germline gives CDR1 MNHEY, CDR2 SMNVEV (reference sequence). The CDR3 sequence is 15 residues long. In DNA form, the CDR3 reads TGTGCCAGCAGTGCAACCTGGGGGAATAATTCACCCCTCCACTTT. This codes for CASSATWGNNSPLHF.

The genes are TRBV19 and TRBJ2-1, with 9 bases aligning to TRBD2. Germline V lookup: CDR1 LNHDA, CDR2 SQIVND (reference sequence). The CDR3 contains 15 residues. V shed 6 bases, J shed 4 bases, and the junction held 7 bases outside the gene matches. This CDR3 is CASRMTSGTYNEQFF. The CDR3 nucleotides read TGTGCCAGTAGGATGACTAGCGGAACGTACAATGAGCAGTTCTTC.

The J gene is TRBJ1-2, the V gene TRBV19, with a weak D call TRBD1 (5 bases). The CDR3 has 15 amino acids. From germline, CDR1 is LNHDA and CDR2 SQIVND (reference sequence). The V end lost 3 bases, the J end lost 3 bases, and 14 bases lay between the germline ends. In DNA, the CDR3 is TGTGCCAGTAGTATCATAGGGGTAGGGGACTATGGCTACACCTTC. Amino acid sequence: CASSIIGVGDYGYTF.

The chain carries TRBV4-3 and TRBJ2-2; a weak D match, TRBD2 (7 bases). Trimming removed 2 bases from V and 5 bases from J, with 12 bases in between. CDR1 is LGHNA and CDR2 is YSLEER in the germline V gene. The CDR3 covers 15 residues. CDR3 protein: CASSQTGRGTGELFF. The CDR3 DNA sequence: TGCGCCAGCAGCCAAACAGGGAGGGGGACCGGGGAGCTGTTTTTT.